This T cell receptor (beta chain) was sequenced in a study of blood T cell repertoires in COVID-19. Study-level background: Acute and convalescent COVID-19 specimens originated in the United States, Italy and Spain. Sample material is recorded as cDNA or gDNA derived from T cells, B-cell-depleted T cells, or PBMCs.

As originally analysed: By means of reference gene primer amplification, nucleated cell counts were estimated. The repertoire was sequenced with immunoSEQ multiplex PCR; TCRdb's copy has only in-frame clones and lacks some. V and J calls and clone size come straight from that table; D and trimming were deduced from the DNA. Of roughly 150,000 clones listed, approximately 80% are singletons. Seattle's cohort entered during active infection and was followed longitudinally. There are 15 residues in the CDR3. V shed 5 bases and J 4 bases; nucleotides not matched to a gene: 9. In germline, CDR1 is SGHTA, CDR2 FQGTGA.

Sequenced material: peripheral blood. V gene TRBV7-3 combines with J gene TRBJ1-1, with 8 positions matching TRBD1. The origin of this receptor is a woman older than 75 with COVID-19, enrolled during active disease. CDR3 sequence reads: CASSPSTGTGTEAFF. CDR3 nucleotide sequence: TGTGCCAGCAGCCCTTCGACCGGGACAGGCACTGAAGCTTTCTTT.